A selection of T cell receptor beta chains follows, all from one sample in a study of shared clonotypes between healthy human individuals. Sequenced by immunoSEQ multiplex PCR; TCRdb stores in-frame clones only, minus some. The sample includes fewer than 850,000 clones, about 78% of them seen just once. Input material: memory CD4+ T cells sorted from blood. The receptors originated from a woman in her twenties or thirties in good health. CDR3s include the opening cysteine and the closing phenylalanine or tryptophan. The D gene is left open where the match is weak. Clone size, where shown, is once, few, many, or a class for clones that have expanded.

j_gene: TRBJ2-1
abundance: -
d_gene: -
v_gene: TRBV7-3
CDR3aa: CASSLEGSSYNEQFF
CDR3nt: TGTGCCAGCAGCCTGGAGGGGAGCTCCTACAATGAGCAGTTCTTC

j_gene: TRBJ1-1
abundance: -
d_gene: -
v_gene: TRBV2
CDR3aa: CASSEWTVRDTEAFF
CDR3nt: TGTGCCAGCAGTGAATGGACAGTCCGAGACACTGAAGCTTTCTTT

j_gene: TRBJ1-2
abundance: many
d_gene: -
v_gene: TRBV11-2
CDR3aa: CASSPDGYGYTF
CDR3nt: TGTGCCAGCAGCCCGGACGGGTATGGCTACACCTTC

j_gene: TRBJ1-1
abundance: -
d_gene: -
v_gene: TRBV28
CDR3aa: CASSLLGPGAFF
CDR3nt: TGTGCCAGCAGTTTATTGGGTCCTGGGGCTTTCTTT

j_gene: TRBJ1-1
abundance: once
d_gene: TRBD1
v_gene: TRBV18
CDR3aa: CASSRDTGGWGTEAFF
CDR3nt: TGTGCCAGCTCACGAGACACAGGGGGCTGGGGCACTGAAGCTTTCTTT

j_gene: TRBJ2-7
abundance: -
d_gene: TRBD2
v_gene: TRBV4-1
CDR3aa: CASSRGLADGTYEQYF
CDR3nt: TGCGCCAGCAGTCGAGGACTAGCGGATGGTACCTACGAGCAGTACTTC

j_gene: TRBJ2-7
abundance: -
d_gene: -
v_gene: TRBV6-1
CDR3aa: CASSFDRIYEQYF
CDR3nt: TGTGCCAGCAGTTTCGATCGGATCTACGAGCAGTACTTC

j_gene: TRBJ2-7
abundance: -
d_gene: -
v_gene: TRBV19
CDR3aa: CASSIMMGLSGAPSYEQYF
CDR3nt: TGTGCCAGTAGTATAATGATGGGACTTAGCGGAGCTCCCTCCTACGAGCAGTACTTC

j_gene: TRBJ2-7
abundance: -
d_gene: -
v_gene: TRBV7-2
CDR3aa: CASSVSGPDLYEQYF
CDR3nt: TGTGCCAGCAGCGTGAGCGGGCCAGACCTCTACGAGCAGTACTTC

j_gene: TRBJ2-1
abundance: -
d_gene: -
v_gene: TRBV11-1
CDR3aa: CASSLSSILREQFF
CDR3nt: TGTGCCAGCAGCTTAAGCTCTATTCTTCGTGAGCAGTTCTTC

j_gene: TRBJ2-5
abundance: -
d_gene: TRBD2
v_gene: TRBV6-5
CDR3aa: CASSTSLGGEETQYF
CDR3nt: TGTGCCAGCAGTACCTCCCTTGGGGGGGAAGAGACCCAGTACTTC

j_gene: TRBJ1-1
abundance: -
d_gene: -
v_gene: TRBV4-2
CDR3aa: CASSHRLRFTEAFF
CDR3nt: TGTGCCAGCAGCCACCGCCTACGGTTCACTGAAGCTTTCTTT

j_gene: TRBJ2-1
abundance: -
d_gene: -
v_gene: TRBV18
CDR3aa: CASSPPGLYNEQFF
CDR3nt: TGTGCCAGCTCACCTCCAGGTCTCTACAATGAGCAGTTCTTC

j_gene: TRBJ1-1
abundance: -
d_gene: -
v_gene: TRBV19
CDR3aa: CASSIPDRRTEAFF
CDR3nt: TGTGCCAGTAGTATCCCTGACAGGAGGACTGAAGCTTTCTTT

j_gene: TRBJ2-7
abundance: -
d_gene: TRBD2
v_gene: TRBV18
CDR3aa: CASSATSGSSGTYEQYF
CDR3nt: TGTGCCAGCTCGGCTACTAGCGGGAGTTCGGGGACCTACGAGCAGTACTTC

j_gene: TRBJ2-7
abundance: many
d_gene: TRBD2
v_gene: TRBV7-9
CDR3aa: CASSPSASGRSEQYF
CDR3nt: TGTGCCAGCAGCCCCAGTGCTAGCGGGAGATCCGAGCAGTACTTC

j_gene: TRBJ2-6
abundance: -
d_gene: -
v_gene: TRBV28
CDR3aa: CASSSGGTAGANVLTF
CDR3nt: TGTGCCAGCAGTTCCGGCGGGACCGCTGGGGCCAACGTCCTGACTTTC

j_gene: TRBJ2-2
abundance: -
d_gene: -
v_gene: TRBV5-8
CDR3aa: CASSLSHLPGELFF
CDR3nt: TGTGCCAGCAGCTTGTCCCACCTCCCCGGGGAGCTGTTTTTT

j_gene: TRBJ2-7
abundance: -
d_gene: TRBD2
v_gene: TRBV5-4
CDR3aa: CASSLKAGGSHEQYF
CDR3nt: TGTGCCAGCAGCTTGAAGGCGGGAGGTTCCCACGAGCAGTACTTC

j_gene: TRBJ2-1
abundance: -
d_gene: TRBD2
v_gene: TRBV18
CDR3aa: CASSPGTSGSSYNEQFF
CDR3nt: TGTGCCAGCTCTCCCGGGACTAGCGGGAGCTCCTACAATGAGCAGTTCTTC

j_gene: TRBJ1-1
abundance: -
d_gene: -
v_gene: TRBV7-2
CDR3aa: CASSPQGYTEAFF
CDR3nt: TGTGCCAGCAGCCCCCAGGGATACACTGAAGCTTTCTTT

j_gene: TRBJ1-2
abundance: -
d_gene: TRBD1
v_gene: TRBV28
CDR3aa: CASRPGQGARGYTF
CDR3nt: TGTGCCAGCAGACCGGGACAGGGGGCTCGTGGCTACACCTTC

j_gene: TRBJ2-1
abundance: -
d_gene: TRBD1
v_gene: TRBV29-1
CDR3aa: CSVTPGTGNYNEQFF
CDR3nt: TGCAGCGTGACCCCCGGGACAGGGAACTACAATGAGCAGTTCTTC

j_gene: TRBJ2-2
abundance: once
d_gene: -
v_gene: TRBV2
CDR3aa: CASKVGSRNTGELFF
CDR3nt: TGTGCCAGCAAGGTGGGCAGCAGGAACACCGGGGAGCTGTTTTTT

j_gene: TRBJ1-5
abundance: -
d_gene: -
v_gene: TRBV27
CDR3aa: CASSSRGEGSNQPQHF
CDR3nt: TGTGCCAGCAGTTCCAGGGGAGAGGGGAGCAATCAGCCCCAGCATTTT